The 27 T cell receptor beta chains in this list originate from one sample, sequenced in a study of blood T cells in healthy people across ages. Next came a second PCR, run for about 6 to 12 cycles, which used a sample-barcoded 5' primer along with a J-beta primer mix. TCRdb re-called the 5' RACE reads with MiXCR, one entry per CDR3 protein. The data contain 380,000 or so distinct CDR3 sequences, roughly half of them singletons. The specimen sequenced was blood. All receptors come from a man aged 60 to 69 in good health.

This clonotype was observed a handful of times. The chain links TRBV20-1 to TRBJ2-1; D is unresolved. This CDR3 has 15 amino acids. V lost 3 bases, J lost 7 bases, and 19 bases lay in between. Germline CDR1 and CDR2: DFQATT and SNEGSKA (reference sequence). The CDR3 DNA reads TGCAGTGCTAGGCCTCGCTCTCTAACGTGGAATGAGCAGTTCTTC. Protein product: CSARPRSLTWNEQFF.

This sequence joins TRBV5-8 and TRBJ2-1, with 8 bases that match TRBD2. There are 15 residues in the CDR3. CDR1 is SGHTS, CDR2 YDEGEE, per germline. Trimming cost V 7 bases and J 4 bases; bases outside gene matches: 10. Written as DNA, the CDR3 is TGTGCCAGCCAGCCAAGAGCGGGAGTTTACAATGAGCAGTTCTTC. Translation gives CASQPRAGVYNEQFF. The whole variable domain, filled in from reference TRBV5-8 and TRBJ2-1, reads EAGVTQSPTHLIKTRGQQATLRCSPISGHTSVYWYQQALGLGLQFLLWYDEGEERNRGNFPPRFSGRQFPNYSSELNVNALELEDSALYLCASQPRAGVYNEQFFGPGTRLTVL.

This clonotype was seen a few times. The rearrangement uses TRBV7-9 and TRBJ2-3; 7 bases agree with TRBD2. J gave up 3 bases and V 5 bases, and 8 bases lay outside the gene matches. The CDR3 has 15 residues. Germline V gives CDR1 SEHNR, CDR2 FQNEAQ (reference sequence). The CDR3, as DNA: TGTGCCAGCAGCCCAGCGGGAATCGAAACAGATACGCAGTATTTT. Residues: CASSPAGIETDTQYF.

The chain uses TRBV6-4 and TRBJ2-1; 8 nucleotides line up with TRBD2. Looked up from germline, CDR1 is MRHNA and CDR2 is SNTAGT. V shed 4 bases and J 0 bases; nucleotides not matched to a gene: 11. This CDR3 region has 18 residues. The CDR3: CASSAYATSALSYNEQFF. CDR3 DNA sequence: TGTGCCAGCAGTGCCTACGCGACTAGCGCGCTCTCCTACAATGAGCAGTTCTTC.

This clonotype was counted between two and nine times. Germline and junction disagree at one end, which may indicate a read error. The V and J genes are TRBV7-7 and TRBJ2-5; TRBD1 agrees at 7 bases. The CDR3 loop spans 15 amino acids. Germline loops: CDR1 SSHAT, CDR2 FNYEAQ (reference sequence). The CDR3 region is CASSLNQGEQETQYF. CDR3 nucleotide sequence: TGTGCTAGCAGCTTAAACCAGGGGGAACAAGAGACCCAGTACTTC.

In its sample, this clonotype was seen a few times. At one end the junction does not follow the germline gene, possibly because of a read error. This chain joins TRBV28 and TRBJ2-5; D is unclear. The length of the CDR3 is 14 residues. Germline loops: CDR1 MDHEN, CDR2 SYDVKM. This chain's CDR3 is CASSLGQNQETQYF. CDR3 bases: TGTGCTAGCAGCTTAGGGCAGAATCAAGAGACCCAGTACTTC.

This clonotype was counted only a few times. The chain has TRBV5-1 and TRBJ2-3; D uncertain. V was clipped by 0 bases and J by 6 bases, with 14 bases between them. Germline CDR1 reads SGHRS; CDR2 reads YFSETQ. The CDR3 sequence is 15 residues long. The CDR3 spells CASSLDPRALDTQYF. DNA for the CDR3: TGCGCCAGCAGCTTGGATCCAAGAGCTCTCGATACGCAGTATTTT.

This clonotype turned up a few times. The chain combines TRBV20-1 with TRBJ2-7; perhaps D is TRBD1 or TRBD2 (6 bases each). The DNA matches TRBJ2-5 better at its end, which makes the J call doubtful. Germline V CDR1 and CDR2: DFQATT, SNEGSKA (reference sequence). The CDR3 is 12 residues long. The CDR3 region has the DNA TGCAGTGCTAGGGGGGCGGGGGAGACCCAGTACTTC. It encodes CSARGAGETQYF.

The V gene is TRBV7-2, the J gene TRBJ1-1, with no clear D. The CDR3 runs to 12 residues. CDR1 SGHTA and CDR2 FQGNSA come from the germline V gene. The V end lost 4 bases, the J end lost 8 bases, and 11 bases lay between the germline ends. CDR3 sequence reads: CASSSYLGEAFF. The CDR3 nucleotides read TGTGCCAGCAGCTCCTATCTGGGGGAAGCTTTCTTT.

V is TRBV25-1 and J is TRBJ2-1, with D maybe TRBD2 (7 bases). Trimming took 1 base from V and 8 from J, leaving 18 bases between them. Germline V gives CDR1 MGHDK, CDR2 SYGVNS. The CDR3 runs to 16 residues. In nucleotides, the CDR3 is TGTGCCAGCAGTGAATCACTAGGGGGGGCCGGGCATGAGCAGTTCTTC. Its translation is CASSESLGGAGHEQFF.

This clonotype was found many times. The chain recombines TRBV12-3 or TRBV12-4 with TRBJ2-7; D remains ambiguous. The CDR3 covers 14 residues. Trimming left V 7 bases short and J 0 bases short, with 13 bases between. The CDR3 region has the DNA TGTGCCAGCACCAAGACTCAGACCTCCTACGAGCAGTACTTC. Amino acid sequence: CASTKTQTSYEQYF.

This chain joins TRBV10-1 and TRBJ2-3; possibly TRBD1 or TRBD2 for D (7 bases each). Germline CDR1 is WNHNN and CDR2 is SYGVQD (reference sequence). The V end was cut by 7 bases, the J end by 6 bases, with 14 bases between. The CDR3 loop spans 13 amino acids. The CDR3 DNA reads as TGCGCCAGCACCCCAGGGGGGGCCGATACGCAGTATTTT. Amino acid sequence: CASTPGGADTQYF.

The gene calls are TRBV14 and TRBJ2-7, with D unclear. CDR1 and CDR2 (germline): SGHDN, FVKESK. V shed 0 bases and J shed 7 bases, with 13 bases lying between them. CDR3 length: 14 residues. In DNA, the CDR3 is TGTGCCAGCAGCCAAGATATGAGATCAAATGAGCAGTACTTC. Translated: CASSQDMRSNEQYF.

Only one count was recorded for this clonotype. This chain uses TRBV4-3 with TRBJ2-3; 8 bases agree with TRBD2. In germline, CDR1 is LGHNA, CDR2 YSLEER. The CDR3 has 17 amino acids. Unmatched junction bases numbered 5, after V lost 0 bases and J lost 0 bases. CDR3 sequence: CASSQEGIAGSTDTQYF. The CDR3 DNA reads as TGCGCCAGCAGCCAAGAAGGAATAGCGGGGAGCACAGATACGCAGTATTTT.

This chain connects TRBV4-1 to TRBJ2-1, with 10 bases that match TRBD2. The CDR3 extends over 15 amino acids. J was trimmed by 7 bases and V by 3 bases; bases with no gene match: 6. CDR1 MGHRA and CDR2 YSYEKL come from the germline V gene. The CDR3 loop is CASSQGLASQNEQFF. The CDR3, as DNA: TGCGCCAGCAGCCAGGGACTAGCGAGCCAAAATGAGCAGTTCTTC.

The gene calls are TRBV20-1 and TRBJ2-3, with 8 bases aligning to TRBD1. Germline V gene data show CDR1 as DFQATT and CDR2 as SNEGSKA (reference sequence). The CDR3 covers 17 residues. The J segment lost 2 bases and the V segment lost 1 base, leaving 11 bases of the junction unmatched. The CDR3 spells CSARGGHRGIYTDTQYF. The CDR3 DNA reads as TGCAGTGCTAGAGGGGGACACAGGGGGATTTACACAGATACGCAGTATTTT.

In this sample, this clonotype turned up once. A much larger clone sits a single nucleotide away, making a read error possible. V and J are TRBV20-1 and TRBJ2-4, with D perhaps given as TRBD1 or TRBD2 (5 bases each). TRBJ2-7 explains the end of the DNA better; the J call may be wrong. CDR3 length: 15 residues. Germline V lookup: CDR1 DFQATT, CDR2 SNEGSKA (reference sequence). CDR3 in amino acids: CSARDPARGLYEQYF. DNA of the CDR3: TGCAGTGCTAGAGACCCAGCGAGGGGTCTCTACGAGCAGTACTTC.

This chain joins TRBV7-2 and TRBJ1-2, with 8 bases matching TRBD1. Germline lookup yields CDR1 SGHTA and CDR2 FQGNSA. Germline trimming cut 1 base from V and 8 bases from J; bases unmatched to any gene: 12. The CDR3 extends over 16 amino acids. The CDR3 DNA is TGTGCCAGCAGCTTAGGGCTCACAGGGGGGGTGGACGGCTACACCTTC. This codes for CASSLGLTGGVDGYTF.

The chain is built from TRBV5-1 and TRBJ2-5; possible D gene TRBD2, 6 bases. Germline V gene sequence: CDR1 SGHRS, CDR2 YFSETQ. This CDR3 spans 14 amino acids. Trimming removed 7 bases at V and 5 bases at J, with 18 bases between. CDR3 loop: CASRPPGGQETQYF. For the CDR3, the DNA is TGCGCCAGCCGCCCTCCCGGGGGTCAGGAGACCCAGTACTTC.

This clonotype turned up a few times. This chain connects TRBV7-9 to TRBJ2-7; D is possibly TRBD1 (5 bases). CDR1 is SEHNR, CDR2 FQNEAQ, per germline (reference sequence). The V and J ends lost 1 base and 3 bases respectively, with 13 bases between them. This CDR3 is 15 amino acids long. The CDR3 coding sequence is TGTGCCAGCAGCTTAGTTCCTGGGGCCTACTACGAGCAGTACTTC. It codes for CASSLVPGAYYEQYF.

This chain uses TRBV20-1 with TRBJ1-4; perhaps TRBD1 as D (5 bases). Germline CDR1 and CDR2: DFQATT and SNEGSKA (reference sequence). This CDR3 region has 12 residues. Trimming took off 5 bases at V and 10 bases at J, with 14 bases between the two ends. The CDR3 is CSAASDGGKLFF. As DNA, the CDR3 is TGCAGTGCTGCCTCCGATGGGGGAAAACTGTTTTTT.

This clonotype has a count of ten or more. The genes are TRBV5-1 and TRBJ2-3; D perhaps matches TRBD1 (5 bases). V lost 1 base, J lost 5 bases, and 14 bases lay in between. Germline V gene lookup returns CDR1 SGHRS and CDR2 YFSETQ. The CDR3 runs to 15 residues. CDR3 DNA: TGCGCCAGCAGCTTGAACGTTCAGGGCAAAGATACGCAGTATTTT. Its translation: CASSLNVQGKDTQYF.

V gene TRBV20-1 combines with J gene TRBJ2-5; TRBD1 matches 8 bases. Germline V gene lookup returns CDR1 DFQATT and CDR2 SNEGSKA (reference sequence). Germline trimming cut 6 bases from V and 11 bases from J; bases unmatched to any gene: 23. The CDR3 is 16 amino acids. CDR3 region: CSASGRGRGLENEQYF. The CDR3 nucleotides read TGCAGTGCCTCGGGCAGGGGGCGGGGCCTAGAGAATGAGCAGTACTTC.

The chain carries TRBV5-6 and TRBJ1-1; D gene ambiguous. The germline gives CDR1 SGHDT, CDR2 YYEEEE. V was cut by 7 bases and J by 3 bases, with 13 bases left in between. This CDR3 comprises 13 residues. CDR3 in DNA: TGTGCCAGCGACCCGGCGTCAGACACTGAAGCTTTCTTT. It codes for CASDPASDTEAFF.

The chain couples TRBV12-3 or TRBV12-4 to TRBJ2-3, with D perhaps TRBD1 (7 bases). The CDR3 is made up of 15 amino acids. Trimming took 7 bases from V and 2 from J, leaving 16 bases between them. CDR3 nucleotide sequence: TGTGCCAGCAATCCGGGGGACAGTGACACAGATACGCAGTATTTT. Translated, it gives CASNPGDSDTDTQYF.

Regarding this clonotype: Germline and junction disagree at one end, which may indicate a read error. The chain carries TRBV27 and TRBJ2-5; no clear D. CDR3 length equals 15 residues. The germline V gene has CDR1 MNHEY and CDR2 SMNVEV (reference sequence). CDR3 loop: CVSSLSGSFQETQYF. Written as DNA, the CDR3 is TGTGTCAGCAGTTTATCGGGCAGCTTTCAAGAGACCCAGTACTTC.

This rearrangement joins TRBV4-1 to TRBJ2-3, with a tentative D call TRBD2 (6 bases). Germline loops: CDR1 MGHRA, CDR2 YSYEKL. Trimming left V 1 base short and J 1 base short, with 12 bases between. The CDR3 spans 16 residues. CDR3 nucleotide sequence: TGCGCCAGCAGCCAAGTTCCTGAGCGGGGCACAGATACGCAGTATTTT. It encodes CASSQVPERGTDTQYF.